Below, 9 T cell receptor beta chains from the same sample are listed, as sequenced in a study of low-dose radiotherapy and immunotherapy resistance in tumors. Alpha- and beta-chain coverage of first-strand cDNA came from TRAV- and TRBV-specific primers. Using a constant-region primer together with a V-primer adapter, TCRs were subjected to about 18 PCR cycles of amplification. TCRdb reprocessed the reads with MiXCR, giving one entry per CDR3 protein. The table has under 90,000 distinct CDR3 sequences, 18% seen once. The time point here: before trial treatment. This specimen was PBMCs, taken before treatment. Source of these receptors: a male donor with prostate cancer.

This clonotype is medium-sized. The chain combines TRBV12-3 or TRBV12-4 with TRBJ2-3, with TRBD1 matching over 7 bases. The CDR3 runs 14 residues. Trimming at V came to 4 bases and at J to 2 bases, leaving 3 bases not matched to a gene. The CDR3 spells CASSWDSNTDTQYF. In DNA, the CDR3 is TGTGCCAGCAGTTGGGACAGCAACACAGATACGCAGTATTTT.

The rearrangement links TRBV11-2 to TRBJ1-5; 7 nucleotides agree with TRBD1. The CDR3 sequence is 16 residues long. The V gene end was trimmed by 1 base and the J gene end by 5 bases; junction bases not matched to a gene: 8. Germline CDR1 reads SGHAT; CDR2 reads FQNNGV. Here the CDR3 DNA reads TGTGCCAGCAGCTTAGGAACGACAGGGTCCCATCAGCCCCAGCATTTT. Its protein product is CASSLGTTGSHQPQHF. Filled out from reference TRBV11-2 and TRBJ1-5, the complete variable domain reads EAGVAQSPRYKIIEKRQSVAFWCNPISGHATLYWYQQILGQGPKLLIQFQNNGVVDDSQLPKDRFSAERLKGVDSTLKIQPAKLEDSAVYLCASSLGTTGSHQPQHFGDGTRLSIL.

This clonotype was seen many times. CDR3 DNA: TGCGCCAGCAGCTTAGGGGGGGACGAGCAGTACTTC. This translates into CASSLGGDEQYF. The chain has TRBV5-1 and TRBJ2-7; D may be TRBD2 (7 bases). The germline V gene has CDR1 SGHRS and CDR2 YFSETQ. V lost 2 bases to trimming and J lost 5 bases, with 8 bases between them. The CDR3 spans 12 residues. The variable domain in full, completed from reference TRBV5-1 and TRBJ2-7, reads KAGVTQTPRYLIKTRGQQVTLSCSPISGHRSVSWYQQTPGQGLQFLFEYFSETQRNKGNFPGRFSGRQFSNSRSEMNVSTLELGDSALYLCASSLGGDEQYFGPGTRLTVT.

This clonotype was counted at least ten times. The V and J genes are TRBV29-1 and TRBJ2-3, with TRBD2 as a possible D gene (6 bases). The V end lost 6 bases, the J end lost 1 base, and 14 bases lay between the germline ends. In germline, CDR1 is SQVTM, CDR2 ANQGSEA. The CDR3 is 14 residues long. The CDR3 loop reads CSVDGAGRTDTQYF. The CDR3 coding sequence is TGCAGCGTGGACGGGGCGGGGCGCACAGATACGCAGTATTTT.

With regard to this clonotype: Likely a read error: the CDR3 ends without its conserved phenylalanine or tryptophan. It is unclear where the CDR3 begins or ends on the DNA, so no DNA is shown, and the CDR3 is as TCRdb lists it. This chain connects TRBV12-3 or TRBV12-4 to TRBJ2-7; the table's TRBD1 call for D was not verified on the DNA. The CDR3 totals 12 residues, both ends included. CDR3: CASSFLPGEEYI.

This clonotype appeared many times. The J gene is TRBJ2-2, the V gene TRBV29-1, with 14 bases aligning to TRBD2. The J segment lost 2 bases and the V segment lost 6 bases, leaving 2 bases of the junction unmatched. This CDR3 region has 15 residues. Germline V CDR1 and CDR2: SQVTM, ANQGSEA. The CDR3 region has the DNA TGCAGCGTGGGGACTAGCGGGGGTAACACCGGGGAGCTGTTTTTT. Its translation is CSVGTSGGNTGELFF.

In its sample, this clonotype was seen many times. The chain joins TRBV2 to TRBJ1-6; 8 bases fit TRBD1. V trimming: 7 bases; J trimming: 8 bases; junction bases outside the gene matches: 4. The CDR3 length is 13 residues. The germline V gene encodes CDR1 SNHLY and CDR2 FYNNEI. This CDR3 reads CASNDRGYSPLHF. CDR3 nucleotide sequence: TGTGCCAGCAACGACAGGGGCTATTCACCCCTCCACTTT.

This clonotype was observed many times. The gene calls are TRBV5-6 and TRBJ2-1; no clear D. V gave up 6 bases and J gave up 6 bases, with 16 bases separating them. In germline, CDR1 is SGHDT, CDR2 YYEEEE. The CDR3 totals 14 residues. CDR3 nucleotides: TGTGCCAGCATAGACTTAGCAACGGGCAATGAGCAGTTCTTC. Amino acids: CASIDLATGNEQFF. The full variable domain, completed using reference TRBV5-6 and TRBJ2-1, is DAGVTQSPTHLIKTRGQQVTLRCSPKSGHDTVSWYQQALGQGPQFIFQYYEEEERQRGNFPDRFSGHQFPNYSSELNVNALLLGDSALYLCASIDLATGNEQFFGPGTRLTVL.

This clonotype was recorded many times. This sequence joins TRBV12-3 or TRBV12-4 and TRBJ1-5; 9 bases map to TRBD1. J lost 1 base, V lost 5 bases, and 3 bases had no gene match. CDR3 length equals 15 residues. The CDR3 DNA sequence: TGTGCCAGCAGTGAGGGGACAGGGAGCAATCAGCCCCAGCATTTT. Its protein is CASSEGTGSNQPQHF.